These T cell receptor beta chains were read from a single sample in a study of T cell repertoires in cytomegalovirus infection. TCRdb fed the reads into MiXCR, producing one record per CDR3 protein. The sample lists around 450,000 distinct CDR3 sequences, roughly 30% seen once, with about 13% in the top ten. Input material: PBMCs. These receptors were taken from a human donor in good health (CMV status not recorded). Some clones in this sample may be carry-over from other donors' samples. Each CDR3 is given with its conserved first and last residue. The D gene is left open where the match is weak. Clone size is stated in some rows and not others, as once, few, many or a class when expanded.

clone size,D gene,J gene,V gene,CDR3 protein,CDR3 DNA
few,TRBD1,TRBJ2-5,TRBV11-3,CASSLGQENQETQYF,TGTGCCAGCAGCTTGGGACAGGAGAACCAAGAGACCCAGTACTTC
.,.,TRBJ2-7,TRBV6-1,CASSEDGERYEQYF,TGTGCCAGCAGTGAAGATGGGGAAAGGTACGAGCAGTACTTC
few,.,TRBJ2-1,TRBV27,CASSLISPSTHEQFF,TGTGCCAGCAGTTTAATATCCCCTAGCACCCATGAGCAGTTCTTC
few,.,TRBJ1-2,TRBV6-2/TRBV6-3,CASRGGPGYTF,TGTGCCAGCAGGGGAGGTCCCGGCTACACCTTC
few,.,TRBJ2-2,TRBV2,CASVLVNTGELFF,TGTGCCAGCGTTCTGGTTAACACCGGGGAGCTGTTTTTT
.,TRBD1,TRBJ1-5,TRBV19,CASSHLGQGGNQPQHF,TGTGCCAGTAGTCATCTGGGACAGGGAGGCAATCAGCCCCAGCATTTT
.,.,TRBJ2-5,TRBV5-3,CASSSGGGLPQETQYF,TGTGCCAGCAGCTCAGGGGGGGGCCTCCCTCAAGAGACCCAGTACTTC
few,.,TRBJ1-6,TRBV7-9,CASSGDWTGNSPLHF,TGTGCCAGCAGCGGGGACTGGACGGGTAATTCACCCCTCCACTTT
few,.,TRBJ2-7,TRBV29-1,CSVTETSYEQYF,TGCAGCGTTACGGAAACCTCCTACGAGCAGTACTTC
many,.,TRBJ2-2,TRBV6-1,CASSGAGDTGELFF,TGTGCCAGCAGTGGGGCAGGAGACACCGGGGAGCTGTTTTTT
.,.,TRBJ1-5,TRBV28,CATHGSNQPQHF,TGTGCCACCCACGGGAGCAATCAGCCCCAGCATTTT
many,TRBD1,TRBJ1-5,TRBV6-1,CASRDGGQGSQPQHF,TGTGCCAGCAGGGACGGGGGACAGGGTAGTCAGCCCCAGCATTTT
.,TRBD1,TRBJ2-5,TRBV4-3,CASSPLDRSRETQYF,TGCGCCAGCAGCCCCTTGGACAGGTCGAGAGAGACCCAGTACTTC
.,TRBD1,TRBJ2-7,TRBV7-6,CDSSSGQGLAYEQYF,TGTGACAGCAGCTCGGGACAGGGTTTAGCCTACGAGCAGTACTTC
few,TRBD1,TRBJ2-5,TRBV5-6,CASSRGQGSWETQYF,TGTGCCAGCAGCCGCGGACAGGGGTCATGGGAGACCCAGTACTTC
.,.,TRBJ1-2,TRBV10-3,CAIGAGFDYGYTF,TGTGCCATCGGGGCGGGGTTCGACTATGGCTACACCTTC
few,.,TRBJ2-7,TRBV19,CASSILGHYEQYF,TGTGCCAGTAGTATCTTAGGCCACTACGAGCAGTACTTC
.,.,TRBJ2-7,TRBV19,CASRTDSYEQYF,TGTGCCAGTAGAACGGACAGCTACGAGCAGTACTTC
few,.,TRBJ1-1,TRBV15,CATSRDRGRIETEAFF,TGTGCCACCAGCAGAGATCGCGGACGTATTGAGACTGAAGCTTTCTTT
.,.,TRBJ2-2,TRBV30,CALSFYTGELFF,TGTGCCTTGTCCTTTTACACCGGGGAGCTGTTTTTT
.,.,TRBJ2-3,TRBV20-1,CSARDSAGSRTDTQYF,TGCAGTGCTAGAGATTCGGCAGGGAGTCGCACAGATACGCAGTATTTT
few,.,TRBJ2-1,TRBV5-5,CASSLVVSYNEQFF,TGTGCCAGCAGCTTGGTTGTCTCCTACAATGAGCAGTTCTTC
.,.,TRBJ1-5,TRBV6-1,CASSRDAKPNQPQHF,TGTGCCAGCAGTCGTGATGCAAAACCCAATCAGCCCCAGCATTTT
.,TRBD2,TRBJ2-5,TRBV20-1,CSASGGTLRETQYF,TGCAGTGCTAGCGGGGGGACCCTGCGGGAGACCCAGTACTTC
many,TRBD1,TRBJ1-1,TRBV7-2,CATHRGQGALNTEAFF,TGTGCCACTCACCGAGGACAGGGGGCTTTGAACACTGAAGCTTTCTTT
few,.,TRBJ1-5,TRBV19,CASSIDRGASNQPQHF,TGTGCCAGTAGTATAGATCGGGGGGCCAGCAATCAGCCCCAGCATTTT
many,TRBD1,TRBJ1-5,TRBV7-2,CASSSTGVYQPQHF,TGTGCCAGCAGTTCGACAGGGGTGTATCAGCCCCAGCATTTT